These T cell receptor beta chains were read from a single sample in a study of vaccination and CD4 T cells after COVID-19. TCRdb itself ran the PCR reads through MiXCR, one entry per CDR3 protein. The data contain more than 9,000 distinct CDR3 sequences, over 55% of them singletons. No antigens are known for them. The sequencing input was CD4+ T cells from blood, cultured in vitro. These receptors originate from a human donor who had recovered from COVID-19. CDR3s include the opening cysteine and the closing phenylalanine or tryptophan. The order of the fields is CDR3 DNA, CDR3 protein, J gene, V gene, clone size, D gene. The D gene is left open where the match is weak. Clone size, where shown, is once, few, many, or a class for clones that have expanded.

CDR3 DNA: TGTGCCAGCAGGCTCACGTGGGCCTCCTTTCGGGGTTCACCCCTCCACTTT
CDR3 protein: CASRLTWASFRGSPLHF
J gene: TRBJ1-6
V gene: TRBV2
clone size: once
D gene: .

CDR3 DNA: TGTGCCACCGGTAAGACTAGCGGCCCTCATACGCAGTATTTT
CDR3 protein: CATGKTSGPHTQYF
J gene: TRBJ2-3
V gene: TRBV24-1
clone size: .
D gene: TRBD2

CDR3 DNA: TGTGCCAGCAGCCGGGACTGGACTACAGATACGCAGTATTTT
CDR3 protein: CASSRDWTTDTQYF
J gene: TRBJ2-3
V gene: TRBV7-2
clone size: .
D gene: .

CDR3 DNA: TGCAGTGGTGCGAGCTCTACTACGATGCAGCAGTACTTC
CDR3 protein: CSGASSTTMQQYF
J gene: TRBJ2-7
V gene: TRBV20-1
clone size: few
D gene: .

CDR3 DNA: TGTGCCAGCAGCCACAGGCTTCGACAGAGCCAAGAGACCCAGTACTTC
CDR3 protein: CASSHRLRQSQETQYF
J gene: TRBJ2-5
V gene: TRBV14
clone size: once
D gene: .

CDR3 DNA: TGTGCCAGCAGGACAGGGGGGAACATGAACACTGAAGCTTTCTTT
CDR3 protein: CASRTGGNMNTEAFF
J gene: TRBJ1-1
V gene: TRBV6-1
clone size: .
D gene: TRBD1

CDR3 DNA: TGTGCCAGCAGCCTCCAAACCAATGAGCAGTTCTTC
CDR3 protein: CASSLQTNEQFF
J gene: TRBJ2-1
V gene: TRBV7-2
clone size: .
D gene: .

CDR3 DNA: TGTGCCAGCAGCGGACTAGCGGGGGGGGGAGGCGCCGGGGAGCTGTTTTTT
CDR3 protein: CASSGLAGGGGAGELFF
J gene: TRBJ2-2
V gene: TRBV2
clone size: .
D gene: TRBD2

CDR3 DNA: TGTGCCAGCAGTTACTCATGGCAACCACCCACTGAAGCTTTCTTT
CDR3 protein: CASSYSWQPPTEAFF
J gene: TRBJ1-1
V gene: TRBV6-2/TRBV6-3
clone size: .
D gene: .

CDR3 DNA: TGTGCCAGCAGCTTAGTCCCGACAGGCCCGCCCGGGGATGGCTACACCTTC
CDR3 protein: CASSLVPTGPPGDGYTF
J gene: TRBJ1-2
V gene: TRBV7-6
clone size: .
D gene: .

CDR3 DNA: TGCTTAGTGCGAGCGGCCCAAGAGACCCAGTACTTC
CDR3 protein: CLVRAAQETQYF
J gene: TRBJ2-5
V gene: TRBV6-1
clone size: .
D gene: .

CDR3 DNA: TGCAGTGCTGTAGCGGGGGGTTTCCCAGATACGCAGTATTTT
CDR3 protein: CSAVAGGFPDTQYF
J gene: TRBJ2-3
V gene: TRBV20-1
clone size: medium-sized
D gene: TRBD2

CDR3 DNA: TGCAGTGCTAGAGTGGGGGCCTCCTACGAGCAGTACTTC
CDR3 protein: CSARVGASYEQYF
J gene: TRBJ2-7
V gene: TRBV20-1
clone size: few
D gene: .

CDR3 DNA: TGTGCCAGCAGTTACGACCGTAACTATGGCTACACCTTC
CDR3 protein: CASSYDRNYGYTF
J gene: TRBJ1-2
V gene: TRBV6-5
clone size: .
D gene: .

CDR3 DNA: TGTGCCAGCAGCCGGGGGTCGAACTATCTCTACGAGCAGTACTTC
CDR3 protein: CASSRGSNYLYEQYF
J gene: TRBJ2-7
V gene: TRBV7-2
clone size: .
D gene: .

CDR3 DNA: TGTGCCAGCAGTTACTTGAGGACAGGGGGCGCAGGGTATGGCTACACCTTC
CDR3 protein: CASSYLRTGGAGYGYTF
J gene: TRBJ1-2
V gene: TRBV6-5
clone size: few
D gene: TRBD1

CDR3 DNA: TGTGCCAGCAGTAAGACCCGAGCGGGGGGCTACACCTTC
CDR3 protein: CASSKTRAGGYTF
J gene: TRBJ1-2
V gene: TRBV6-1
clone size: few
D gene: .

CDR3 DNA: TGTGCCAGCAGCTCGGGGACCGGCCAAGAGACCCAGTACTTC
CDR3 protein: CASSSGTGQETQYF
J gene: TRBJ2-5
V gene: TRBV7-9
clone size: once
D gene: .

CDR3 DNA: TGTGCCAGCAGCGTCGGGATGCTAAAGGATGAGCAGTTCTTC
CDR3 protein: CASSVGMLKDEQFF
J gene: TRBJ2-1
V gene: TRBV7-9
clone size: .
D gene: .

CDR3 DNA: TGCAGTGCTAGAGGGGACAGGGGGGGCTATGGCTACACCTTC
CDR3 protein: CSARGDRGGYGYTF
J gene: TRBJ1-2
V gene: TRBV20-1
clone size: few
D gene: TRBD1

CDR3 DNA: TGTGCCAGTAGTATAGGCCTTGATCAGCCCCAGCATTTT
CDR3 protein: CASSIGLDQPQHF
J gene: TRBJ1-5
V gene: TRBV19
clone size: .
D gene: .

CDR3 DNA: TGTGCCAGCAGTTTATGGGGACAGGGTATCTCCAACTATGGCTACACCTTC
CDR3 protein: CASSLWGQGISNYGYTF
J gene: TRBJ1-2
V gene: TRBV27
clone size: .
D gene: TRBD1

CDR3 DNA: TGCGCCAGCAGCTTGGTTAGCGGGAGAGGGGAGACCCAGTACTTC
CDR3 protein: CASSLVSGRGETQYF
J gene: TRBJ2-5
V gene: TRBV7-9
clone size: .
D gene: TRBD2

CDR3 DNA: TGTGCCAGCAGTGAGGGGGGCTACTATGGCTACACCTTC
CDR3 protein: CASSEGGYYGYTF
J gene: TRBJ1-2
V gene: TRBV6-1
clone size: .
D gene: .

CDR3 DNA: TGTGCCAGTAGTACGGGGATTAGGACTGAAGCTTTCTTT
CDR3 protein: CASSTGIRTEAFF
J gene: TRBJ1-1
V gene: TRBV19
clone size: few
D gene: .

CDR3 DNA: TGTGCCGGATCACTAGCGGGGAAAGATTACAATGAGCAGTTCTTC
CDR3 protein: CAGSLAGKDYNEQFF
J gene: TRBJ2-1
V gene: TRBV6-1
clone size: few
D gene: TRBD2

CDR3 DNA: TGTGCCAGCAGCTCAACACTCACGGTGAACACTGAAGCTTTCTTT
CDR3 protein: CASSSTLTVNTEAFF
J gene: TRBJ1-1
V gene: TRBV21-1
clone size: .
D gene: .

CDR3 DNA: TGTGCCAGCAGAGACAGGGGAAGGGCTAATTCACCCCTCCACTTT
CDR3 protein: CASRDRGRANSPLHF
J gene: TRBJ1-6
V gene: TRBV6-1
clone size: .
D gene: TRBD1

CDR3 DNA: TGTGCCAGCAGCTTAAGCGGGAACACAGATACGCAGTATTTT
CDR3 protein: CASSLSGNTDTQYF
J gene: TRBJ2-3
V gene: TRBV7-9
clone size: few
D gene: TRBD2

CDR3 DNA: TGTGCCAGCAGTGAAGACCCGGCCCCCCTCCACTTT
CDR3 protein: CASSEDPAPLHF
J gene: TRBJ1-6
V gene: TRBV2
clone size: .
D gene: .

CDR3 DNA: TGCAGTGCTAGAGTAACCGATAACTATGGCTACACCTTC
CDR3 protein: CSARVTDNYGYTF
J gene: TRBJ1-2
V gene: TRBV20-1
clone size: .
D gene: .

CDR3 DNA: TGTGCCAGCAGTAACAGGGGATTCGATGGCTACACCTTC
CDR3 protein: CASSNRGFDGYTF
J gene: TRBJ1-2
V gene: TRBV6-2/TRBV6-3
clone size: few
D gene: TRBD1

CDR3 DNA: TGCAGTGCTGCCAGACAGGGGGCGAGCAATCAGCCCCAGCATTTT
CDR3 protein: CSAARQGASNQPQHF
J gene: TRBJ1-5
V gene: TRBV20-1
clone size: few
D gene: TRBD1

CDR3 DNA: TGTGCCAGCAGCCCCGGGAGACAGTCGAACACTGAAGCTTTCTTT
CDR3 protein: CASSPGRQSNTEAFF
J gene: TRBJ1-1
V gene: TRBV5-4
clone size: .
D gene: .

CDR3 DNA: TGTGCCAGCAGCATTAAGACGGGACAGGGTTTGTACTTC
CDR3 protein: CASSIKTGQGLYF
J gene: TRBJ2-7
V gene: TRBV7-2
clone size: .
D gene: TRBD1

CDR3 DNA: TGTGCCAGCAGCTTAGAGGCAAATCCCTACGAGCAGTACTTC
CDR3 protein: CASSLEANPYEQYF
J gene: TRBJ2-7
V gene: TRBV7-2
clone size: .
D gene: .

CDR3 DNA: TGCAGTGCTGTACGGACTGGGACGACAAATTCACCCCTCCACTTT
CDR3 protein: CSAVRTGTTNSPLHF
J gene: TRBJ1-6
V gene: TRBV20-1
clone size: few
D gene: .

CDR3 DNA: TGTGCCAGCACCCCCTTCGGGCGGATGAACACTGAAGCTTTCTTT
CDR3 protein: CASTPFGRMNTEAFF
J gene: TRBJ1-1
V gene: TRBV28
clone size: .
D gene: .

CDR3 DNA: TGCAGTGCTAGAGATCCCCGTAAACAGGGCACTGAAGCTTTCTTT
CDR3 protein: CSARDPRKQGTEAFF
J gene: TRBJ1-1
V gene: TRBV20-1
clone size: .
D gene: .

CDR3 DNA: TGTGCCAGTGAAGAGTTGGGCTATGGCTACACCTTC
CDR3 protein: CASEELGYGYTF
J gene: TRBJ1-2
V gene: TRBV19
clone size: .
D gene: .

CDR3 DNA: TGTGCCAGCTCGCGGGACATCTCCAACACTGAAGCTTTCTTT
CDR3 protein: CASSRDISNTEAFF
J gene: TRBJ1-1
V gene: TRBV18
clone size: .
D gene: .

CDR3 DNA: TGTGCCAGTAGTATCACCAGGACACTGGGCAATCAGCCCCAGCATTTT
CDR3 protein: CASSITRTLGNQPQHF
J gene: TRBJ1-5
V gene: TRBV19
clone size: .
D gene: .

CDR3 DNA: TGCAGTGCTGAAACCTGGGGCGGGACCGGATATGATACGCAGTATTTT
CDR3 protein: CSAETWGGTGYDTQYF
J gene: TRBJ2-3
V gene: TRBV20-1
clone size: .
D gene: .

CDR3 DNA: TGCAGTGCTAGAGCGAGGACAGGGGGTCAGCCCCAGCATTTT
CDR3 protein: CSARARTGGQPQHF
J gene: TRBJ1-5
V gene: TRBV20-1
clone size: .
D gene: TRBD1

CDR3 DNA: TGTGCCAGCAGTTACCCCCTGCCTGACACGCTTGGACATAGCAATCAGCCCCAGCATTTT
CDR3 protein: CASSYPLPDTLGHSNQPQHF
J gene: TRBJ1-5
V gene: TRBV6-5
clone size: .
D gene: .

CDR3 DNA: TGTGCCAGCAGCTTAGATCGCAGGGTAGCCGAAGGGGCCCAGTACTTC
CDR3 protein: CASSLDRRVAEGAQYF
J gene: TRBJ2-5
V gene: TRBV7-8
clone size: medium-sized
D gene: .

CDR3 DNA: TGTGCCGCAGGACAGTCCGCCAAGGAAAAACTGTTTTTT
CDR3 protein: CAAGQSAKEKLFF
J gene: TRBJ1-4
V gene: TRBV6-1
clone size: once
D gene: .

CDR3 DNA: TGTGCCAGCAGCTTAATTGCGGCAGGGTATGTTCCAGATACGCAGTATTTT
CDR3 protein: CASSLIAAGYVPDTQYF
J gene: TRBJ2-3
V gene: TRBV7-9
clone size: .
D gene: .

CDR3 DNA: TGTGCCATCAACAAGGACAGAGGAACAGATACGCAGTATTTT
CDR3 protein: CAINKDRGTDTQYF
J gene: TRBJ2-3
V gene: TRBV10-3
clone size: .
D gene: .

CDR3 DNA: TGCAGTGCTAGACCGGGTGGGGCAGATACGCAGTATTTT
CDR3 protein: CSARPGGADTQYF
J gene: TRBJ2-3
V gene: TRBV20-1
clone size: .
D gene: .

CDR3 DNA: TGTGCCAGCAGTTGGGACAGGGGGACAGATACGCAGTATTTT
CDR3 protein: CASSWDRGTDTQYF
J gene: TRBJ2-3
V gene: TRBV2
clone size: few
D gene: TRBD1

CDR3 DNA: TGTGCCAGCAGTTCTTGGACAGATACGCAGTATTTT
CDR3 protein: CASSSWTDTQYF
J gene: TRBJ2-3
V gene: TRBV6-2/TRBV6-3
clone size: once
D gene: .